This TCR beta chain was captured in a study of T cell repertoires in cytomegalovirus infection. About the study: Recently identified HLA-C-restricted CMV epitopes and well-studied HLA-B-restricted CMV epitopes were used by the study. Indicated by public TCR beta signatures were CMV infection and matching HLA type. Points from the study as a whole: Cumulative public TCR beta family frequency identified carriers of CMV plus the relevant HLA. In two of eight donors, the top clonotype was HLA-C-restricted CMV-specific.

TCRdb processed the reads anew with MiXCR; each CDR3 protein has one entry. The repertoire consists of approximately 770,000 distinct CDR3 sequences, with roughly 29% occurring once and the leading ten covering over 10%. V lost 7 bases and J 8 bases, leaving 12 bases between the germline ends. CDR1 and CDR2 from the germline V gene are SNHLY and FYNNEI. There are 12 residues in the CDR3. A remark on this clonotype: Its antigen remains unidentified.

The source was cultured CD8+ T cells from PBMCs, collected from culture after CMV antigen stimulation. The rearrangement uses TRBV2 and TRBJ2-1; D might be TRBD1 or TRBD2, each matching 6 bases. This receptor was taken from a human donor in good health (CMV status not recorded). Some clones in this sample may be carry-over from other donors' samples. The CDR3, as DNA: TGTGCCAGCACTGAGGGGGAGGATGAGCAGTTCTTC. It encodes CASTEGEDEQFF.